This is a list of T cell receptor beta chains from one sample in a study of blood T cell repertoires in COVID-19. Here immunoSEQ multiplex PCR was the method, and the copy in TCRdb shows in-frame clones only, minus some. This sample has fewer than 65,000 clones, with approximately 80% found just once. The specimen sequenced was peripheral blood. The receptors stem from a man aged 25-40 years with COVID-19, enrolled during active disease. CDR3s include the opening cysteine and the closing phenylalanine or tryptophan. D genes are given only for firm matches. Not all rows give a size; the values are once, few, many and, for expanded clones, a class.

j_call clone_size v_call d_call cdr3_nt cdr3_aa
TRBJ1-2 . TRBV4-2 . TGTGCCAGCAGCCAAGGTCAGGGGACCTATGGCTACACCTTC CASSQGQGTYGYTF
TRBJ1-2 . TRBV3-1/TRBV3-2 . TGTGCCAGCAGCCAAGTTCCAGGGGCCTATGGCTACACCTTC CASSQVPGAYGYTF
TRBJ2-5 . TRBV7-8 TRBD2 TGTGCCAGCAGTCGTGATATACTAGCGGAAGAGACCCAGTACTTC CASSRDILAEETQYF
TRBJ2-4 . TRBV24-1 TRBD2 TGTGCCACCAGTGATCCTATGACTAGCGCGGTCATTCAGTACTTC CATSDPMTSAVIQYF
TRBJ1-2 . TRBV7-2 TRBD1 TGTGCCAGCAGCTTGTCGGACAGGGACTATGGCTACACCTTC CASSLSDRDYGYTF
TRBJ1-6 once TRBV7-9 TRBD1 TGTGCCAGCAGCCCCGGGACAGAAAATAATTCACCCCTCCACTTT CASSPGTENNSPLHF
TRBJ1-2 . TRBV27 . TGTGCCAGCAGTTTAAGGGGGAAAGCCTGGGGCTACACCTTC CASSLRGKAWGYTF
TRBJ1-5 . TRBV30 . TGTGCCTGGAGTCCTAATGGGAGGGGCGGGAGCAATCAGCCCCAGCATTTT CAWSPNGRGGSNQPQHF
TRBJ1-1 . TRBV5-8 TRBD1 TGTGCCAGCAGCAAGGTTTACAGGGGAAGATTGGTCACTGAAGCTTTCTTT CASSKVYRGRLVTEAFF
TRBJ1-5 few TRBV28 . TGTGCCAGCAGTTTAGGTAGAGTCCGTAGCAATCAGCCCCAGCATTTT CASSLGRVRSNQPQHF
TRBJ1-2 . TRBV28 . TGTGCCAGCAGTGACATAGGGGGAGGCTACACCTTC CASSDIGGGYTF
TRBJ2-7 few TRBV28 . TGTGCCAGCAGCCCCGGGGCCTACGAGCAGTACTTC CASSPGAYEQYF
TRBJ2-1 . TRBV2 TRBD1 TGTGCCAGCAGTAAACAGGGGAAGGGTGAGCAGTTCTTC CASSKQGKGEQFF
TRBJ1-2 . TRBV4-3 . TGCGCCAGCAGCCAACCCGGGGGGGCGCGGGGCTACACCTTC CASSQPGGARGYTF
TRBJ1-2 . TRBV2 . TGTGCCAGCAGTTATTCGGGGGGTGGCTACACCTTC CASSYSGGGYTF
TRBJ1-2 . TRBV5-5 . TGTGCCAGCAGACCTGCGGGCGAGGTTTCCTATGGCTACACCTTC CASRPAGEVSYGYTF
TRBJ1-1 . TRBV18 . TGTGCCAGCTCACTATATCCAGGGCGCGCAGAAGCTTTCTTT CASSLYPGRAEAFF
TRBJ2-7 . TRBV28 . TGTGCCAGCAAACGGGGTTACGAGCAGTACTTC CASKRGYEQYF
TRBJ2-3 . TRBV6-5 TRBD2 TGTGCCAGCAGCGCCGGGGTAGCGGGAGGAGATACGCAGTATTTT CASSAGVAGGDTQYF
TRBJ2-7 . TRBV5-1 TRBD2 TGCGCCAGCAGCTTGTCAGCGGGAGGCTCCTACGAGCAGTACTTC CASSLSAGGSYEQYF